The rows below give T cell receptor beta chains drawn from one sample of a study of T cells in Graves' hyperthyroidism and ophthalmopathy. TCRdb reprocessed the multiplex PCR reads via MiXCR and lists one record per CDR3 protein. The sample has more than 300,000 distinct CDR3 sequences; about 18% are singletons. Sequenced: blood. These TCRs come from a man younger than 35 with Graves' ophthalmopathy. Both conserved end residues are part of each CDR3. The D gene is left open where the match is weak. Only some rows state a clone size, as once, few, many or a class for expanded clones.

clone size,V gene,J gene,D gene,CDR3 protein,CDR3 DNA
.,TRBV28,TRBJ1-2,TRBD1,CASTVQGDGYTF,TGTGCCAGCACCGTACAGGGGGATGGCTACACCTTC
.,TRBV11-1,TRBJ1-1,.,CASSFPSLQGSSDEAFF,TGTGCCAGCAGCTTCCCGAGCCTGCAGGGGAGTTCTGATGAAGCTTTCTTT
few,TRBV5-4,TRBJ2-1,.,CASSQTSEQFF,TGTGCCAGCAGCCAGACTTCTGAGCAGTTCTTC
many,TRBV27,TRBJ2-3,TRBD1,CASSSGQGRTDTQYF,TGTGCCAGCAGCTCGGGACAGGGGAGGACAGATACGCAGTATTTT
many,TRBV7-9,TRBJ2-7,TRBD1,CASSVTGDHEQYF,TGTGCCAGCAGCGTAACAGGGGACCACGAGCAGTACTTC
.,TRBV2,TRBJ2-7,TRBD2,CASRGLAGGYEQYF,TGTGCCAGCAGAGGACTAGCGGGGGGCTACGAGCAGTACTTC
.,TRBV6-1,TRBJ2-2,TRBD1,CASSRQGVGTGELFF,TGTGCCAGCAGTCGACAGGGGGTCGGCACCGGGGAGCTGTTTTTT
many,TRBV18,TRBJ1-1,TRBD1,CASSRPGTAMNTEAFF,TGTGCCAGCTCACGACCCGGGACAGCCATGAACACTGAAGCTTTCTTT
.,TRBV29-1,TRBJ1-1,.,CSVEGGRTEAFF,TGCAGCGTTGAGGGGGGGCGGACTGAAGCTTTCTTT
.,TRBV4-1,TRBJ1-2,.,CASSQEGGDGYTF,TGCGCCAGCAGCCAAGAAGGAGGAGACGGCTACACCTTC
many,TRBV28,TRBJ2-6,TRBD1,CASSYVRGRGSSGANVLTF,TGTGCCAGCAGTTACGTTCGGGGCAGGGGGAGCTCTGGGGCCAACGTCCTGACTTTC
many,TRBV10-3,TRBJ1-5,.,CAISERGSGQPQHF,TGTGCCATCAGTGAAAGGGGGTCCGGTCAGCCCCAGCATTTT
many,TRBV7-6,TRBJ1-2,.,CASSPSNRYGYTF,TGTGCCAGCAGCCCAAGCAACCGCTATGGCTACACCTTC
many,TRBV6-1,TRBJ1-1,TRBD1,CASNGRGQAEAFF,TGTGCCAGCAACGGGAGGGGGCAGGCTGAAGCTTTCTTT
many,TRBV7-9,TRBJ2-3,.,CASSEANTDTQYF,TGTGCCAGCAGCGAGGCCAACACAGATACGCAGTATTTT
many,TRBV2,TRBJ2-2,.,CASSEKAGPLSGELFF,TGTGCCAGCAGTGAAAAAGCGGGCCCCCTTTCCGGGGAGCTGTTTTTT
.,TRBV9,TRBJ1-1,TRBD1,CASSGGQGYTEAFF,TGTGCCAGCAGCGGAGGACAGGGGTACACTGAAGCTTTCTTT
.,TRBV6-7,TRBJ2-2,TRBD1,CASSQQGAAGELFF,TGTGCCAGCAGCCAACAGGGGGCGGCCGGGGAGCTGTTTTTT
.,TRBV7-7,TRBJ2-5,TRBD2,CASSLNGGGRETQYF,TGTGCCAGCAGCCTCAACGGGGGGGGCAGGGAGACCCAGTACTTC
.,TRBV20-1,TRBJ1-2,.,CSAAEKTYGYTF,TGCAGTGCTGCTGAAAAGACCTATGGCTACACCTTC
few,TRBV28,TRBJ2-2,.,CASSPGQPGAAGELFF,TGTGCCAGCAGCCCAGGACAGCCCGGAGCGGCCGGGGAGCTGTTTTTT
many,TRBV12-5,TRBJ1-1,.,CASGLGSGEAFF,TGTGCTAGTGGTTTAGGCAGTGGTGAAGCTTTCTTT
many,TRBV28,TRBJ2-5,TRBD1,CASSLGTGGARETQYF,TGTGCCAGCAGTTTAGGGACAGGGGGCGCCCGGGAGACCCAGTACTTC
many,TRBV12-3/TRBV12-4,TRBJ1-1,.,CASRLNTEAFF,TGTGCCAGCAGATTGAACACTGAAGCTTTCTTT
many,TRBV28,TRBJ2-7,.,CASIPGHSYEQYF,TGTGCCAGCATTCCGGGCCACTCCTACGAGCAGTACTTC
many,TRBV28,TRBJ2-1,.,CASSSAQGGEASEQFF,TGTGCCAGCAGCTCCGCCCAGGGCGGGGAAGCTTCTGAGCAGTTCTTC